A single sample is the source of the 4 T cell receptor beta chains below, sequenced in a study of regulatory T cells in long-lasting Graves disease. HTBI primers from iRepertoire and Arm-PCR of CDR3 regions yielded the TCR beta libraries. TCRdb analysed the multiplex PCR reads with MiXCR anew, one entry per CDR3 protein. The sample includes around 250,000 distinct CDR3 sequences, around 17% seen only once; the top ten take over 20%. As for time point: newly diagnosed GD, antithyroid drugs for less than 3 months. The TCR library was prepared using RNA isolated from PBMCs. The material sequenced was peripheral blood mononuclear cells (PBMCs), taken at new diagnosis, from a patient treated with antithyroid drugs. These receptors came from a female donor with Graves disease.

This clonotype was detected many times. The CDR3 loop reads CASSSGLSSYNEQFF. The CDR3 nucleotides read TGCGCCAGCAGCTCCGGACTTAGCTCCTACAATGAGCAGTTCTTC. The rearrangement links TRBV5-1 to TRBJ2-1, with D perhaps matching TRBD2 (5 bases). The CDR3 sequence is 15 residues long. V dropped 3 bases and J dropped 0 bases, with 10 bases sitting between them. Germline-derived CDR1 and CDR2 are SGHRS and YFSETQ.

At least ten counts were recorded for this clonotype. This chain connects TRBV7-2 to TRBJ2-2; D remains unclear. V was trimmed by 1 base and J by 16 bases, leaving 16 bases between them. CDR3 size: 13 residues. Germline V lookup: CDR1 SGHTA, CDR2 FQGNSA. DNA for the CDR3: TGTGCCAGCAGCTTAGTCCCCCAAACGTACCCGTTTTTT. It specifies CASSLVPQTYPFF. Together with reference TRBV7-2 and TRBJ2-2, the CDR3 gives the full variable domain: GAGVSQSPSNKVTEKGKDVELRCDPISGHTALYWYRQSLGQGLEFLIYFQGNSAPDKSGLPSDRFSAERTGGSVSTLTIQRTQQEDSAVYLCASSLVPQTYPFFGEGSRLTVL.

This clonotype has at least ten counts. The chain joins TRBV5-6 to TRBJ2-1, with 9 bases fitting TRBD1. Unmatched junction bases numbered 8, after V lost 2 bases and J lost 2 bases. Germline V gives CDR1 SGHDT, CDR2 YYEEEE. This CDR3 has 17 amino acids. CDR3 protein: CASSFGSDRGTYNEQFF. CDR3 sequence (DNA): TGTGCCAGCAGCTTTGGTTCGGACAGGGGTACCTACAATGAGCAGTTCTTC.

This chain uses TRBV6-2 or TRBV6-3 with TRBJ1-2; 7 bases align to TRBD1. In germline, CDR1 is MNHEY, CDR2 SVGEGT. This CDR3 has 16 amino acids. The V segment lost 2 bases and the J segment 2 bases; nucleotides outside the gene matches: 8. The CDR3 protein is CASSYVYRGRNYGYTF. The CDR3 DNA is TGTGCCAGCAGTTACGTATACAGGGGAAGGAACTATGGCTACACCTTC.